Listed here are 10 T cell receptor beta chains from one sample, sequenced in a study of blood T cell repertoires in COVID-19. Generated by immunoSEQ multiplex PCR, the TCRdb table keeps only in-frame clones and is missing some. Here the sample spans fewer than 250,000 clones, about 84% being singletons. The sample comprised PBMCs or T cells enriched from blood (not recorded which). These receptor sequences come from a woman between 50 and 59 years old who had recovered from COVID-19.

The chain carries TRBV4-1 and TRBJ1-5; D unclear. The germline V and J ends were trimmed by 1 base and 2 bases, with 12 bases remaining between them. The V gene's germline CDR1 is MGHRA and CDR2 YSYEKL. The CDR3 has 16 amino acids. CDR3 in amino acids: CASSQVGRARNQPQHF. The CDR3 DNA is TGCGCCAGCAGCCAAGTAGGGAGGGCGCGCAATCAGCCCCAGCATTTT.

The chain couples TRBV4-1 to TRBJ2-7, with D perhaps TRBD1 (5 bases). V was trimmed by 0 bases and J by 2 bases, leaving 17 bases between them. The CDR3 length is 17 residues. CDR1 MGHRA and CDR2 YSYEKL come from the germline V gene. The CDR3 loop reads CASSQDRDSTAPYEQYF. In DNA, the CDR3 is TGCGCCAGCAGCCAAGATCGAGACTCGACAGCACCCTACGAGCAGTACTTC.

Turning to this clone: In the same sample, other DNA sequences code for this CDR3. The chain links TRBV28 to TRBJ1-5; TRBD1 might be the D (5 bases). CDR1 is MDHEN and CDR2 is SYDVKM in the germline V gene. V was trimmed by 6 bases and J by 1 base, leaving 13 bases between them. The length of the CDR3 is 15 residues. The CDR3 region has the DNA TGTGCCAGCAGCCTCTTTGGGGGGAGCAATCAGCCCCAGCATTTT. This translates into CASSLFGGSNQPQHF.

The chain links TRBV10-3 to TRBJ1-4, with 7 nucleotides matching TRBD1. V shed 4 bases and J 8 bases; nucleotides not matched to a gene: 4. This CDR3 is 13 amino acids long. Germline CDR1 reads ENHRY; CDR2 reads SYGVKD. In nucleotides, the CDR3 is TGTGCCATCAGTGGGACAGGAACCGAAAAACTGTTTTTT. This codes for CAISGTGTEKLFF.

The chain is built from TRBV30 and TRBJ1-6; the D is unclear. Looked up from germline, CDR1 is GTSNPN and CDR2 is SVGIG (reference sequence). V lost 4 bases, J lost 7 bases, and 14 bases lay in between. The length of the CDR3 is 14 residues. The DNA of the CDR3 is TGTGCCTGGAAGGAGGGCTTAAGGAATTCACCCCTCCACTTT. Residues: CAWKEGLRNSPLHF.

Written as DNA, the CDR3 is TGTGCCAGCAGCTCCGACCCCTGGGGCGGAACCTCCTACGAGCAGTACTTC. The encoded protein is CASSSDPWGGTSYEQYF. V and J are TRBV9 and TRBJ2-7; maybe TRBD1 (5 bases). CDR3 size: 17 residues. In germline, CDR1 is SGDLS, CDR2 YYNGEE. The ends were cut back, 4 bases at V and 0 bases at J, with 20 bases in the middle.

The CDR3 sequence is CASSPAPTGPYEQYF. The CDR3 DNA reads TGTGCCAGCAGCCCAGCCCCAACAGGGCCCTACGAGCAGTACTTC. This chain uses TRBV11-3 with TRBJ2-7; weak D call: TRBD1 (6 bases). Between the trimmed V and J ends, which lost 5 bases and 2 bases, there was a span of 16 bases. Germline V gives CDR1 SGHNT, CDR2 YENEEA. The CDR3 runs to 15 residues.

This chain connects TRBV6-4 to TRBJ2-3; unclear D gene. This CDR3 spans 13 amino acids. V lost 2 bases and J lost 1, with 4 bases in between. Germline CDR1 reads MRHNA; CDR2 reads SNTAGT. The CDR3 loop is CASSDEGTDTQYF. DNA for the CDR3: TGTGCCAGCAGTGACGAGGGCACAGATACGCAGTATTTT.

This clone was recorded only once. The chain recombines TRBV10-3 with TRBJ1-5, with 10 bases lining up with TRBD1. V lost 6 bases, J lost 4 bases, and 12 bases stayed unmatched. Germline CDR1 and CDR2: ENHRY and SYGVKD. CDR3 length: 17 residues. CDR3 nucleotides: TGTGCCATCAGGGAGGGACAGGGGTATGGGAAGAATCAGCCCCAGCATTTT. Protein sequence: CAIREGQGYGKNQPQHF.

The count of this clone is one. The chain uses TRBV28 and TRBJ1-5; D uncertain. Germline V lookup: CDR1 MDHEN, CDR2 SYDVKM. The CDR3 sequence is 13 residues long. V lost 6 bases, J lost 7 bases, and 13 bases lay in between. This CDR3 reads CASSPEEKQPQHF. In DNA form, the CDR3 reads TGTGCCAGCAGCCCCGAGGAGAAACAGCCCCAGCATTTT.